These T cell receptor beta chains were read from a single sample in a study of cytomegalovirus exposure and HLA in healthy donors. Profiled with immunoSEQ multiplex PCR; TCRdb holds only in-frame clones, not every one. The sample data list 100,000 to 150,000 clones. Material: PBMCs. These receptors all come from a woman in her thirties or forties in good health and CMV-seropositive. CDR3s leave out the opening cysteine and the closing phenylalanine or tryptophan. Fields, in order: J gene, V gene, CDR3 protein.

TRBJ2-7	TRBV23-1	ASSPHPGGRGFYEQY
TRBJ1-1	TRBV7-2	ASSLNPGQGASF
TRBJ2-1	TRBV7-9	ASSPPLNEQF
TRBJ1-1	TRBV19	ASSILVGPGVAAEAF
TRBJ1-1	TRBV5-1	ASSPRTGVNTEAF
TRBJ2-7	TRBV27	AVGLAGDGQY
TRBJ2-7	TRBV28	ASNSGYEQY
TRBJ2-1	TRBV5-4	ASSRGGAGNEQF
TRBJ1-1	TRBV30	AWTPGQGAGAF
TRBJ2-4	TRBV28	ASSSRGTQNIQY
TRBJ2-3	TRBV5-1	ASSLRQTGGSTDTQY
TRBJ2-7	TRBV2	ASMGEYEQY
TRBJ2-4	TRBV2	ASKDRLPAKNIQY
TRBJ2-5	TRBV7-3	ASSLSGAETQY
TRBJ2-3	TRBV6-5	ASSYTQSSTDTQY
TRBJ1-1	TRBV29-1	SGARVLDPRAF
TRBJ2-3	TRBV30	AWKGASGSADTQY
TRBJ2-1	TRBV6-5	ASRTLRQNNEQF
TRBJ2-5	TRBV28	ASSLFAGKTQY
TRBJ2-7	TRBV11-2	ASSLAGTDIYEQY
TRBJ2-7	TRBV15	ATSRASSGTYEQY
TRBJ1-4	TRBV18	ASSPNRASEKLF
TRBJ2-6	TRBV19	ASSILGEANVLT
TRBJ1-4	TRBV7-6	ASSLALGNEKLF
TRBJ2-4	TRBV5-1	ASSSTSGAKNIQY
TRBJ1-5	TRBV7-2	ASSLAGLINQPQH
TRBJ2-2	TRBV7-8	ASSLVRGKADTGELF
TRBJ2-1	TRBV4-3	ASSQEWGPAYNEQF
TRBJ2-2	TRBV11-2	ASSVRRTGPGELF
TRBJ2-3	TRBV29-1	SVEDRLAGAADTQY
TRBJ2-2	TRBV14	ASSHRLGRAGELF
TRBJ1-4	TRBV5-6	ASSLIGTNEKLF
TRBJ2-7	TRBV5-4	ASSSAGSGRAYEQY
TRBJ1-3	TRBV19	ASSIPNLNPTGNTIY